There are many counts of the clone carrying this T cell receptor beta chain. Its target is unknown. Molecular barcoding with unique molecular identifiers was used for the TCRbeta library. One entry per CDR3 protein, called by TCRdb with MiXCR from the PCR reads. This table has a few hundred thousand distinct CDR3 sequences, around a tenth appearing once. The data derive from a study of T-cell reconstitution after alpha-beta-depleted transplantation in children. Study-wide results and limits: Newly made T cells mostly supplied T-cell counts and diversity one year after transplant. By about two months after transplant, alpha-beta T cells reportedly arose from several hundred graft clones that had expanded.

J lost 0 bases, V lost 4 bases, and 3 bases had no gene match. The CDR3 runs to 15 residues. CDR1 is SGDLS and CDR2 is YYNGEE in the germline V gene. This chain connects TRBV9 to TRBJ2-2; TRBD2 aligns across 7 bases. The TCR sequence derives from a male patient aged 2 to 9 who had a stem cell transplant for chronic granulomatous disease, so the T cells may come from the graft donor. The sequencing here drew on peripheral blood, taken 180 days after TCRalphabeta/CD19-depleted stem cell transplant. CDR3 bases: TGTGCCAGCAGCTCGAGCGGGACGAACACCGGGGAGCTGTTTTTT. It specifies CASSSSGTNTGELFF. The entire variable domain, with the rest obtained from reference TRBV9 and TRBJ2-2, is as follows: DSGVTQTPKHLITATGQRVTLRCSPRSGDLSVYWYQQSLDQGLQFLIQYYNGEERAKGNILERFSAQQFPDLHSELNLSSLELGDSALYFCASSSSGTNTGELFFGEGSRLTVL.